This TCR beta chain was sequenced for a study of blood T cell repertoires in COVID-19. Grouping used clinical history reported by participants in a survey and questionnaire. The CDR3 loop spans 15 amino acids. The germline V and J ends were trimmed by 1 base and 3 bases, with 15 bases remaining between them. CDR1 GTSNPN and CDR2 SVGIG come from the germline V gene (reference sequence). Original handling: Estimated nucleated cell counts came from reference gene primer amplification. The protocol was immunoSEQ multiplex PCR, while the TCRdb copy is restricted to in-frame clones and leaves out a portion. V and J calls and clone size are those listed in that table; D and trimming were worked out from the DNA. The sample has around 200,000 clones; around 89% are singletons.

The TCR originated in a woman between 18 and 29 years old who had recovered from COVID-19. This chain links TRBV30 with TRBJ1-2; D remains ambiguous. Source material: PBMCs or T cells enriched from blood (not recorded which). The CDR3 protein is CAWSAGLQVYYGYTF. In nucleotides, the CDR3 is TGTGCCTGGAGTGCAGGCCTACAAGTATACTATGGCTACACCTTC.